This T cell receptor beta chain was captured by sequencing in a study of tumor-infiltrating lymphocytes in oesophageal squamous cell carcinoma. The germline V gene encodes CDR1 MNHNS and CDR2 SASEGT. The CDR3 sequence is 14 residues long. The germline V and J ends were trimmed by 2 bases and 6 bases, with 11 bases remaining between them. TCRdb used MiXCR to reprocess the PCR reads, holding one entry per CDR3 protein. The sample carries some 22,000 distinct CDR3 sequences, more than 35% recorded once. This clonotype was observed many times. This sequence was found in a male donor with esophageal squamous cell carcinoma. The chain has TRBV6-1 and TRBJ1-3; tentatively, D is TRBD1 (5 bases). The specimen was esophageal tumor tissue. CDR3 nucleotide sequence: TGTGCCAGCAGTGAAAAGGGGCCGGCAAACACCATATATTTT. It is translated as CASSEKGPANTIYF.